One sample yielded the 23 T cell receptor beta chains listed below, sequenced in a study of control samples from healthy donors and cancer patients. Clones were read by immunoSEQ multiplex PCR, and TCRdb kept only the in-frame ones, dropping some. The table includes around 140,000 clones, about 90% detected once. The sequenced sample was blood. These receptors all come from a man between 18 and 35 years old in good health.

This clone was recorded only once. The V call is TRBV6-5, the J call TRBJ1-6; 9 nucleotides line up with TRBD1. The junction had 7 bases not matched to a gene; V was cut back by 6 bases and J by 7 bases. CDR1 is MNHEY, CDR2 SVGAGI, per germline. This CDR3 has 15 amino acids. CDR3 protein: CASRSMTGGNSPLHF. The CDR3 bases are TGTGCCAGCAGGTCGATGACAGGGGGGAATTCACCCCTCCACTTT.

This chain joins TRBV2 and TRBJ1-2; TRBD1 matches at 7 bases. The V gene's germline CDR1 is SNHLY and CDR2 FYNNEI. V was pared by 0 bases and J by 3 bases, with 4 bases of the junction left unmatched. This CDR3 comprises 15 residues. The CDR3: CASSEARQGYYGYTF. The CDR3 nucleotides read TGTGCCAGCAGTGAAGCGCGACAGGGTTACTATGGCTACACCTTC.

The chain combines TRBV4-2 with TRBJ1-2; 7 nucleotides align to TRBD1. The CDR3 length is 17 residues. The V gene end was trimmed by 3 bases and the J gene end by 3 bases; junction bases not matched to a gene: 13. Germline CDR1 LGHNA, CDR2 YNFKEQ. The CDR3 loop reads CASSQNEGGLIYYGYTF. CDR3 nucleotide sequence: TGTGCCAGCAGCCAGAATGAAGGGGGCCTAATTTACTATGGCTACACCTTC.

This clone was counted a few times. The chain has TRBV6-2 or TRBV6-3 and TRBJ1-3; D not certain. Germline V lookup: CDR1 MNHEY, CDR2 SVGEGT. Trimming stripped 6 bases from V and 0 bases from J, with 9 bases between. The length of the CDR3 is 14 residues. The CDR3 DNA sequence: TGTGCCAGCAGCCCAGCTACCTCTGGAAACACCATATATTTT. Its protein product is CASSPATSGNTIYF.

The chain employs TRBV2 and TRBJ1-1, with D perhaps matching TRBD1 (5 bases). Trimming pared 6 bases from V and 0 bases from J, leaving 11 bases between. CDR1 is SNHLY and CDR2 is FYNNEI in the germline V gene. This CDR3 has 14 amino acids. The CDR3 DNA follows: TGTGCCAGCAGGTGGGACGGCGTGAACACTGAAGCTTTCTTT. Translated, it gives CASRWDGVNTEAFF.

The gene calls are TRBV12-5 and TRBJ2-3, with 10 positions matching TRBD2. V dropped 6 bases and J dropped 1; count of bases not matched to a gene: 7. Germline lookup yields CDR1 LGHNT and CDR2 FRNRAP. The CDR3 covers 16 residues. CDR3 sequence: CASGPPAGGGTDTQYF. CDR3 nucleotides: TGTGCTAGTGGCCCCCCAGCGGGGGGGGGCACAGATACGCAGTATTTT. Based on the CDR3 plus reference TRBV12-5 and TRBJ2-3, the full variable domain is DARVTQTPRHKVTEMGQEVTMRCQPILGHNTVFWYRQTMMQGLELLAYFRNRAPLDDSGMPKDRFSAEMPDATLATLKIQPSEPRDSAVYFCASGPPAGGGTDTQYFGPGTRLTVL.

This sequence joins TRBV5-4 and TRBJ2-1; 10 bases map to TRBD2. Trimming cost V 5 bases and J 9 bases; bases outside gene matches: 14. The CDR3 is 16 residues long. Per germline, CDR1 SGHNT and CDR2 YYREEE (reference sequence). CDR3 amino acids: CASSSGTSERGGEQFF. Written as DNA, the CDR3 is TGTGCCAGCAGTTCCGGGACTAGCGAGAGGGGGGGTGAGCAGTTCTTC.

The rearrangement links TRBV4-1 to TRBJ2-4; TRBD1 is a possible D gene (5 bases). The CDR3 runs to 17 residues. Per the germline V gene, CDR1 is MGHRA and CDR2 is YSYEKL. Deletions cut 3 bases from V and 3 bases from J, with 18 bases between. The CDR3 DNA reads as TGCGCCAGCAGCCACCTCACAGCAGGGTCGGGCAAAAACATTCAGTACTTC. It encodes CASSHLTAGSGKNIQYF.

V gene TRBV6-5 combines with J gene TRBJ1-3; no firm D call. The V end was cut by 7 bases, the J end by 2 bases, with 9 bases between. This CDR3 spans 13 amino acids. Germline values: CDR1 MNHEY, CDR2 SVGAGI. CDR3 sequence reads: CASKARAGNTIYF. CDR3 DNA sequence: TGTGCCAGCAAGGCGAGGGCTGGAAACACCATATATTTT.

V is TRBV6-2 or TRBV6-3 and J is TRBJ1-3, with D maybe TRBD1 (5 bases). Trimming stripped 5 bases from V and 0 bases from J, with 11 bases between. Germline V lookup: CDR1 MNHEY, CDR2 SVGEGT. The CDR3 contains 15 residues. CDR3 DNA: TGTGCCAGCAGTAGACAGACTTCCTCTGGAAACACCATATATTTT. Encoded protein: CASSRQTSSGNTIYF.

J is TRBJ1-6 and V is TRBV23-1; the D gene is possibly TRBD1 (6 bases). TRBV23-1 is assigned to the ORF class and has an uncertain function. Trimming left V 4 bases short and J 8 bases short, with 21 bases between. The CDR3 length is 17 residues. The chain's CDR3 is CASSLRGGEVGDSPLHF. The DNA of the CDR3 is TGCGCCAGCAGTCTGAGGGGGGGCGAGGTAGGGGATTCACCCCTCCACTTT.

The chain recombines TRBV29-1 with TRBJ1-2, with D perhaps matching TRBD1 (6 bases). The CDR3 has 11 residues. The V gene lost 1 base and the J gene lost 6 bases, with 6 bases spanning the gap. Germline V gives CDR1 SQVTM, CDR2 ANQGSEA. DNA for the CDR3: TGCAGCGTTGAAGGGACAGATGGCTACACCTTC. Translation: CSVEGTDGYTF.

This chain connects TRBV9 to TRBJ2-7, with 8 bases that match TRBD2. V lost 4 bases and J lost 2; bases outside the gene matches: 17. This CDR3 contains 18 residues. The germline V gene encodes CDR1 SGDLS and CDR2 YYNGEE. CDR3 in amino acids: CASSPNPGGGTNTYEQYF. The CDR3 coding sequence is TGTGCCAGCAGCCCAAACCCCGGGGGGGGGACAAATACCTACGAGCAGTACTTC.

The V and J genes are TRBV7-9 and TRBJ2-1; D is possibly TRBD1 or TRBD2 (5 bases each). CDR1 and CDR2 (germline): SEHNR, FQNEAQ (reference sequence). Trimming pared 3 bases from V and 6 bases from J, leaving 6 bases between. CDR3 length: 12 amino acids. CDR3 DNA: TGTGCCAGCAGCTTGGGGGTCAATGAGCAGTTCTTC. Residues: CASSLGVNEQFF. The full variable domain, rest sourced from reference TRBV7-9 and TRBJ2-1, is DTGVSQNPRHKITKRGQNVTFRCDPISEHNRLYWYRQTLGQGPEFLTYFQNEAQLEKSRLLSDRFSAERPKGSFSTLEIQRTEQGDSAMYLCASSLGVNEQFFGPGTRLTVL.

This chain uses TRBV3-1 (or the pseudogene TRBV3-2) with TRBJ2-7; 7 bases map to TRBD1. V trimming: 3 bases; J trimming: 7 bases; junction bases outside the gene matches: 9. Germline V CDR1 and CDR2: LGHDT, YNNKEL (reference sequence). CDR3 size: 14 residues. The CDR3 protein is CASSHRGGGREQYF. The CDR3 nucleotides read TGTGCCAGCAGCCATCGAGGGGGCGGGCGGGAGCAGTACTTC.

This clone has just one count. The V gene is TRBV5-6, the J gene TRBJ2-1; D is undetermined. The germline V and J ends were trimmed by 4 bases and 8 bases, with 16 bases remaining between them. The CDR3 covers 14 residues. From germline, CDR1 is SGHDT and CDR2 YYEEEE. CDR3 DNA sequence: TGTGCCAGCAGCCCCGGGTCCCTCCGAGATGAGCAGTTCTTC. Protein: CASSPGSLRDEQFF.

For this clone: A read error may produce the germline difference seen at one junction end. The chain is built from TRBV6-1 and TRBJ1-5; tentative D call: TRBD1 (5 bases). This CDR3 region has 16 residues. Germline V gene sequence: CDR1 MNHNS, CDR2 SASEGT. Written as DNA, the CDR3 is TGTGCCAGCAGTCAAGCCGTTTGGGACAGCAATCAGCCCCAGCATTTT. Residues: CASSQAVWDSNQPQHF.

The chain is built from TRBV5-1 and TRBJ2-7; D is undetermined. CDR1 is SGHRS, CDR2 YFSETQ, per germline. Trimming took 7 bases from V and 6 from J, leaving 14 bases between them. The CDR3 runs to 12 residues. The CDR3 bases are TGCGCCAGCTCTCCTGGGGTCGGCGAGCAGTACTTC. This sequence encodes CASSPGVGEQYF.

CDR3 sequence reads: CASSQGVRVEGYTF. The DNA for the CDR3 is TGTGCCAGCAGCCAAGGTGTCAGGGTCGAGGGCTACACCTTC. J is TRBJ1-2 and V is TRBV3-1 (or the pseudogene TRBV3-2); a weak D match, TRBD1 (5 bases). Trimming left V 1 base short and J 8 bases short, with 14 bases between. Germline CDR1 and CDR2: LGHDT and YNNKEL (reference sequence). The length of the CDR3 is 14 residues.

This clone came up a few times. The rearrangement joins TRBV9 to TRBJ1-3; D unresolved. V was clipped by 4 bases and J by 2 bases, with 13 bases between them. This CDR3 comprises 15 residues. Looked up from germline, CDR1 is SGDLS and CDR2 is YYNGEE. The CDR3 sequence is CASSTESSPGNTIYF. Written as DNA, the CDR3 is TGTGCCAGCAGCACCGAATCATCCCCTGGAAACACCATATATTTT.

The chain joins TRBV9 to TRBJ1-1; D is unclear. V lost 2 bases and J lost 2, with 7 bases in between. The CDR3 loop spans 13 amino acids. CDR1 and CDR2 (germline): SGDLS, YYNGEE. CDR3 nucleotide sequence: TGTGCCAGCAGCGTTTCAACAAACACTGAAGCTTTCTTT. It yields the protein CASSVSTNTEAFF.

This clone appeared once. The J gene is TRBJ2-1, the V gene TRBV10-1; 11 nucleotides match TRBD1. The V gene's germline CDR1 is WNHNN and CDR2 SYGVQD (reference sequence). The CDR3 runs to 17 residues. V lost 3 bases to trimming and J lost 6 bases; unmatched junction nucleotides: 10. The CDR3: CASSDPQGDRGGNEQFF. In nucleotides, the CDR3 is TGCGCCAGCAGTGACCCTCAGGGGGACAGGGGGGGCAATGAGCAGTTCTTC.

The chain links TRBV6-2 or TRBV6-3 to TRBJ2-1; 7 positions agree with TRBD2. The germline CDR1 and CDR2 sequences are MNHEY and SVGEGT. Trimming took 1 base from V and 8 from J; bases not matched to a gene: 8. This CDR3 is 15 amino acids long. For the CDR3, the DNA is TGTGCCAGCAGTTACTGGACTAGGAAAGGGGATGAGCAGTTCTTC. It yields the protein CASSYWTRKGDEQFF.